The sequence of this T cell receptor beta chain was determined in a study of T cell changes during pregnancy in multiple sclerosis (dated by TCRdb to the late 2010s). General notes on the study: Changes in the T cell repertoire over the course of pregnancy were examined in this study in women with multiple sclerosis.

To note about this clone: Its binding antigen is unknown. The sample holds no much larger clone one base away, and base qualities are not on file.

Library generation was performed with the immunoSEQ multiplex PCR assay. In TCRdb, the immuneACCESS table is reduced to in-frame sequences with V and J assigned. These tables do not hold every clone; where another copy was compared, an unresolved V gene accounts for under half, and the others remain unexplained. In this sample the table shows about 60,000 clones, approximately 93% of which occur a single time. The ten top clones hold about 3% of the sample. As encoded in the germline V gene, CDR1 is SGHVS while CDR2 is FNYEAQ. V is pruned by 5 bases and J by 4 bases, leaving 11 bases of the junction without a gene match. The CDR3 runs 16 residues from the cysteine to the phenylalanine. Kept here is only the CDR3 DNA, which spans 48 bases and is read in frame from base 1.

The TCR sequence derives from a female donor with multiple sclerosis, enrolled in a pregnancy study. The chain is made from TRBV7-6 and TRBJ1-1; 9 bases in the junction line up with TRBD1. The material was CD8+ T cells from peripheral blood mononuclear cells, obtained in the second trimester of pregnancy. The sequenced DNA is TGTGCCAGCAGCCGATACAGGGGGCGATGGACCACTGAAGCTTTCTTT. The encoded protein is CASSRYRGRWTTEAFF.